This T cell receptor (beta chain) was obtained from a study of T cells after yellow fever vaccination. The CDR3 is 17 residues long. V shed 0 bases and J 0 bases; nucleotides not matched to a gene: 5. Germline V lookup: CDR1 SGDLS, CDR2 YYNGEE. TCRdb re-called the 5' RACE reads with MiXCR, one entry per CDR3 protein. The sample includes 500,000 to 550,000 distinct CDR3 sequences, 21% of them seen just once. The sample in question was PBMCs, obtained 21 days after the first yellow fever vaccination. This clonotype originated in a man between 18 and 29 years old who received the YFV17D yellow fever vaccine. The chain recombines TRBV9 with TRBJ1-2, with 10 bases fitting TRBD1. The CDR3: CASSVEDRGLSNYGYTF. The CDR3 DNA is TGTGCCAGCAGCGTAGAAGACAGGGGGCTTTCTAACTATGGCTACACCTTC.